The clone carrying this T cell receptor beta chain was recorded a few times. The antigen is undetermined. The source of the sample is a study of OX40 agonist ivuxolimab in advanced cancers. Regarding the study as a whole: Low normalized T-cell clonal expansion was additionally recorded for some nonresponders.

With V trimmed by 5 bases and J by 6 bases, 7 bases remained unmatched. The CDR3 is 14 residues long. The germline V gene has CDR1 MNHEY and CDR2 SMNVEV (reference sequence). Produced via immunoSEQ multiplex PCR; TCRdb's table is partial and in-frame only. This sample has fewer than 30,000 clones, with 85% found just once. This TCR was sampled from an adult with an advanced solid tumor such as melanoma, head and neck, liver or kidney cancer. The chain combines TRBV27 with TRBJ1-2, with TRBD1 identical over 9 bases. The source material was CD4+ or CD8+ T cells sorted from blood, sampled in a trial of the OX40 agonist ivuxolimab. The CDR3 loop reads CASSPSQGADGYTF. DNA for the CDR3: TGTGCCAGCAGTCCCTCACAGGGGGCAGATGGCTACACCTTC.